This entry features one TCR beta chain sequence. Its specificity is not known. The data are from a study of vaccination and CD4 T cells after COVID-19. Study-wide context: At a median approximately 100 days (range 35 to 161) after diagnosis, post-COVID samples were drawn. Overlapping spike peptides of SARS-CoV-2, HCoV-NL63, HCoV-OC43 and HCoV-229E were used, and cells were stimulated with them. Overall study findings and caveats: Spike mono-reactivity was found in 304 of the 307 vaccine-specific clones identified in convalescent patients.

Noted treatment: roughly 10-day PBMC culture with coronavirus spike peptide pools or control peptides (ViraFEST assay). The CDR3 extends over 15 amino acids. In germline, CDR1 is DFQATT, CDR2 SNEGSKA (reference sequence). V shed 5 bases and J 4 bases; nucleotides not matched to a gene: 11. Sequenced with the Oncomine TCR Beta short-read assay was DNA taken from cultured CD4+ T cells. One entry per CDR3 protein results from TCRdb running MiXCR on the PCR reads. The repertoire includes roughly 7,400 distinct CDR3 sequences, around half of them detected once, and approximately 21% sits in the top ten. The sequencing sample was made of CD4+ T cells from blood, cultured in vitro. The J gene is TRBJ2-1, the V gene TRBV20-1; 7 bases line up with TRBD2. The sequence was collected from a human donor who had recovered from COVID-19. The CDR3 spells CSAPRLAATYNEQFF. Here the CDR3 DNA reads TGCAGTGCTCCTCGCCTAGCGGCGACTTACAATGAGCAGTTCTTC.